This T cell receptor (beta chain) was retrieved from a study of T-cell reconstitution after alpha-beta-depleted transplantation in children. General study results and limits: The study reportedly traced alpha-beta T cells about two months after transplant to several hundred expanded graft clones.

Unmatched junction bases numbered 8, after V lost 6 bases and J lost 4 bases. Per germline, CDR1 DFQATT and CDR2 SNEGSKA (reference sequence). The CDR3 length is 13 residues. This clonotype was seen many times. Its target is not known. This sample's TCRbeta library carried unique molecular identifier barcodes. TCRdb fed the PCR reads into MiXCR, producing one record per CDR3 protein. The table shows over 150,000 distinct CDR3 sequences, with approximately 6.3% occurring only once. V and J are TRBV20-1 and TRBJ1-2; TRBD1 matches at 7 bases. The sequence derives from a boy aged 2 to 9 with acute lymphoblastic leukemia, due to receive a stem cell transplant. The sequenced sample was PBMCs, obtained before TCRalphabeta/CD19-depleted stem cell transplant. CDR3 coding DNA: TGCAGTGCCCTACCTGACAGGGTCTATGGCTACACCTTC. As protein: CSALPDRVYGYTF.